This T cell receptor beta chain stems from a study of T cells in localized non-small cell lung cancer. Study-wide points: Median detection of top 100 tumor clones in adjacent lung was 55 to 60 clones. Clonality of T cells reached its maximum in uninvolved adjacent lung, surpassing tumor.

Concerning this clone itself: Its antigen remains unknown.

The table came from immunoSEQ multiplex PCR; TCRdb's copy has only in-frame clones and leaves some out. The sample consists of tens of thousands of clones, 90% to 95% of them appearing once. V lost 5 bases and J 2 bases, leaving 4 bases between the germline ends. The CDR3 totals 11 residues. Germline loops: CDR1 SNHLY, CDR2 FYNNEI. This chain links TRBV2 with TRBJ2-7; D remains unclear. The sample consisted of peripheral blood, taken before any cancer treatment. This clonotype was sampled from a woman aged 40 to 75 with stage I lung adenocarcinoma. The CDR3 DNA follows: TGTGCCAGCAGTCGGGCCTACGAGCAGTACTTC. Its protein is CASSRAYEQYF.